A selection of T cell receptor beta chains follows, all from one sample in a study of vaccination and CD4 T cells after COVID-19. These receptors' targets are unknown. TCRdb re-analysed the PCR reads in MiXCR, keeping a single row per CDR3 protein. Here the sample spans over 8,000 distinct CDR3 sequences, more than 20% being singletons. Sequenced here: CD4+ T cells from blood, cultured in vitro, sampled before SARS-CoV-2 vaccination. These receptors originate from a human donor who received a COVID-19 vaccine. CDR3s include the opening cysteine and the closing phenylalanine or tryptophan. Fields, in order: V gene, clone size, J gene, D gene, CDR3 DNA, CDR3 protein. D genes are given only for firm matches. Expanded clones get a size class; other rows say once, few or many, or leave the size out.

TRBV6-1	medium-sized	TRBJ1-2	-	TGTGCCAGCAGAAGGGGGATCGACTATGGCTACACCTTC	CASRRGIDYGYTF
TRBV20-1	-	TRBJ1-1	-	TGCAGTGCTAGAGATTGGGCAAACACTGAAGCTTTCTTT	CSARDWANTEAFF
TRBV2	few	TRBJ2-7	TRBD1	TGTGCCAGCAGGGCGAAGACAGGGACAGGCTACGAGCAGTACTTC	CASRAKTGTGYEQYF
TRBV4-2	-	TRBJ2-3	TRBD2	TGTGCCAGCAGCCAAGATATAAGAAGGGCGGGACTAGCGACAGATACGCAGTATTTT	CASSQDIRRAGLATDTQYF
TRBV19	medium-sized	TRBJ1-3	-	TGTGCCAGTAGAAACCGGGACCCAGGAGGAAACACCATATATTTT	CASRNRDPGGNTIYF
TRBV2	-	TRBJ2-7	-	TGTGCCAGCAGTGTGGTGGGACACCTTTACGAGCAGTACTTC	CASSVVGHLYEQYF
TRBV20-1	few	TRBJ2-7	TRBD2	TGCAGTGCTAGAGATGATAGCGGGGGGTTTGAGCAGTACTTC	CSARDDSGGFEQYF
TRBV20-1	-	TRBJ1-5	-	TGCAGTGCTAGTTTGTGGGGCAATCAGCCCCAGCATTTT	CSASLWGNQPQHF
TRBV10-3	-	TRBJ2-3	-	TGTGCCATCAGTGTTAAAGATACGCAGTATTTT	CAISVKDTQYF
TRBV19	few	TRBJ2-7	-	TGTGCCAGTAGCACCCGGTACTCCTACGAGCAGTACTTC	CASSTRYSYEQYF
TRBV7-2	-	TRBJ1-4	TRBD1	TGTGGCAGCAGCTTGGGGACAGGGGAAGAAAAACTGTTTTTT	CGSSLGTGEEKLFF
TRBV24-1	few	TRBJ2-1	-	TGTGCCACCAGTGATTTGAGGTCGGGCCTGAGCTCCTACAATGAGCAGTTCTTC	CATSDLRSGLSSYNEQFF
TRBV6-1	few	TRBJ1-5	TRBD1	TGTGCCAGCAGACCCACAGGGGGCAATCAGCCCCAGCATTTT	CASRPTGGNQPQHF
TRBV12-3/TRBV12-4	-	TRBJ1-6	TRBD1	TGTGCCAGCAGTCAGGGGGAAGACTCACCCCTCCACTTT	CASSQGEDSPLHF
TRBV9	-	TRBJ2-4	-	TGTGCCAGCAGCCAGGGTGTTGGACTGACGAACATTCAGTACTTC	CASSQGVGLTNIQYF
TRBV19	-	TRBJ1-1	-	TGTGCCAGTAGTATACGGGCAGGGTGGGGAGGCACTGAAGCTTTCTTT	CASSIRAGWGGTEAFF
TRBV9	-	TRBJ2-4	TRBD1	TGTGCCAGCAGCGTAGGGTGGACAGGGGGCTTAAACATTCAGTACTTC	CASSVGWTGGLNIQYF
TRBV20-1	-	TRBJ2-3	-	TGCAGTGCTAGCGGGGAGAACAGAGGGGGCACAGATACGCAGTATTTT	CSASGENRGGTDTQYF
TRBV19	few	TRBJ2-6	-	TGTGCCAGTAGTAGAAACAGGGCTGGGGCCAACGTCCTGACTTTC	CASSRNRAGANVLTF
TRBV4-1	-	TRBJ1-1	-	TGCGCCAGCAGCCAAGATCCAGGGAGGACTGAAGCTTTCTTT	CASSQDPGRTEAFF
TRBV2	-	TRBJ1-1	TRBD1	TGTGCCAGCAGTGAAGAGGTGGTAGGGACAGGGGGGTTGAGGACTGAAGCTTTCTTT	CASSEEVVGTGGLRTEAFF
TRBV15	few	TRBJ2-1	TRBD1	TGTGCCACCAGCAACAGGGGGACCTACAATGAGCAGTTCTTC	CATSNRGTYNEQFF
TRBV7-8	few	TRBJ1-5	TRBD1	TGTGCCAGCAGCTTAGTTTTGCGACAGGGGGCTTGGCAGCCCCAGCATTTT	CASSLVLRQGAWQPQHF
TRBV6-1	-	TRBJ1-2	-	TGTGCCAGCAGGCCAGAAGGACGGACCTATGGCTACACCTTC	CASRPEGRTYGYTF
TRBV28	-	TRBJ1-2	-	TGTGCCAGCAGTTGGGGGGGCAGGCGTAACTATGGCTACACCTTC	CASSWGGRRNYGYTF
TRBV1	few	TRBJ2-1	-	TGCACCAGCAGCTCCCTCGTAGCGGGGGCCGGCCATGAGCAGTTCTTC	CTSSSLVAGAGHEQFF
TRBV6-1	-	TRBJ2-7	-	TGTGCCAGCAGACCACCAGCGGATTCCTACGAGCAGTACTTC	CASRPPADSYEQYF
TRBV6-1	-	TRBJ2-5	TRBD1	TGTGCCAGCAGTGGAGCTTATCGCGACAGGGGGGAGACCCAGTACTTC	CASSGAYRDRGETQYF
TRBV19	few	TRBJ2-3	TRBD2	TGTGCCAGTAGTATAGATTATGGAAGCGGGGGGACGGAAGAATCTAGCACAGATACGCAGTATTTT	CASSIDYGSGGTEESSTDTQYF
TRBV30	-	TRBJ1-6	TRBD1	TGTGCCTGGAGTGTACGACAGGGTTATTCACCCCTCCACTTT	CAWSVRQGYSPLHF
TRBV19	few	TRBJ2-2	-	TGTGCCACCCGACTGGAAGGTTCACACACCGGGGAGCTGTTTTTT	CATRLEGSHTGELFF
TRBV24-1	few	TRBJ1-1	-	TGTGCCACCAGTGAGGTTCCCCAGAACACTGAAGCTTTCTTT	CATSEVPQNTEAFF
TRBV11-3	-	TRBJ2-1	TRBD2	TGTGCCAGCAGCTTGGTGCGGGGGGCATACAATGAGCAGTTCTTC	CASSLVRGAYNEQFF
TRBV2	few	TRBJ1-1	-	TGTGCCAGCAGCCTAGACAGCCCGGGCACTGAAGCTTTCTTT	CASSLDSPGTEAFF
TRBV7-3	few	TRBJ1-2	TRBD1	TGTGCCAGCAGCCCAGGGACAGGGGGCGTTTCTAACTATGGCTACACCTTC	CASSPGTGGVSNYGYTF
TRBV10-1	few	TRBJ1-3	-	TGCGCCAGCAGTCAATTTGGAAACACCATATATTTT	CASSQFGNTIYF
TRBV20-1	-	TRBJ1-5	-	TGCAGTGCTATTGACAGGATGGGGTTCAATTCCCCCCAGCATTTT	CSAIDRMGFNSPQHF
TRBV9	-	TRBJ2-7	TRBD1	TGTGCCAGCAGCCCACACAGGGGGATCGGGGAGCAGTACTTC	CASSPHRGIGEQYF
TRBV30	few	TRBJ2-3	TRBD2	TGTGCCTGGAGAGGAGCGGGGCGGCCAGATACGCAGTATTTT	CAWRGAGRPDTQYF
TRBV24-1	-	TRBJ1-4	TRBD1	TGTGCCACCAGTGACTCGACAGGGTTTCCTGAAAAACTGTTTTTT	CATSDSTGFPEKLFF
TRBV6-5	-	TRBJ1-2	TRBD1	TGTGCCAGCAGTTCGGACAGGGGGACCTATGGCTACACCTTC	CASSSDRGTYGYTF